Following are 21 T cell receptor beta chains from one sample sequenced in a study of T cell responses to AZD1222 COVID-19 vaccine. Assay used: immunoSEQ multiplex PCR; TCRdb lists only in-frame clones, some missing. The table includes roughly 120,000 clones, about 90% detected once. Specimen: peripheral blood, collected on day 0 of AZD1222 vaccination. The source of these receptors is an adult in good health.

CDR3 DNA: TGTGCCAGCAGTGAATTCGGGGGGCCTGTCTATGGCTACACCTTC. It codes for CASSEFGGPVYGYTF. V gene TRBV25-1 combines with J gene TRBJ1-2; maybe TRBD1 (6 bases). Deletions cut 1 base from V and 4 bases from J, with 13 bases between. Germline lookup yields CDR1 MGHDK and CDR2 SYGVNS. The CDR3 totals 15 residues.

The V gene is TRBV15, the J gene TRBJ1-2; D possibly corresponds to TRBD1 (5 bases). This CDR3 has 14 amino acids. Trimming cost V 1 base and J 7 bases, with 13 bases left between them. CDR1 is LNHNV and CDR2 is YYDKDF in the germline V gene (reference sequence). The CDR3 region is CATSRVGVRGGYTF. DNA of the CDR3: TGTGCCACCAGCAGAGTAGGGGTTCGGGGTGGCTACACCTTC.

The chain's CDR3 is CASSYYEAGVAEKLFF. The CDR3 nucleotides read TGTGCCAGCAGTTACTACGAGGCAGGGGTGGCGGAAAAACTGTTTTTT. The chain employs TRBV6-2 or TRBV6-3 and TRBJ1-4; possibly TRBD1 for D (6 bases). Germline V gene lookup returns CDR1 MNHEY and CDR2 SVGEGT. Trimming pared 1 base from V and 8 bases from J, leaving 17 bases between. The CDR3 sequence is 16 residues long.

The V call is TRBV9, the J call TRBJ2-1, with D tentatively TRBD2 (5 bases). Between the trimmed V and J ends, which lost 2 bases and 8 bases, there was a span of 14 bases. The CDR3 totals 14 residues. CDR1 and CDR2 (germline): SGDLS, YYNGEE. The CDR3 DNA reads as TGTGCCAGCAGCGTTGAGGGTGGAATGGATGAGCAGTTCTTC. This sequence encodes CASSVEGGMDEQFF.

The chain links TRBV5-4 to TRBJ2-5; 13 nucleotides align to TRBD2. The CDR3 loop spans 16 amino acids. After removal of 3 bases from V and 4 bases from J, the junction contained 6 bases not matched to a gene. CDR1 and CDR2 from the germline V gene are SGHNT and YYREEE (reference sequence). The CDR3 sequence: CASSSGLAGDIETQYF. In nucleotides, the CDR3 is TGTGCCAGCAGCTCAGGACTAGCGGGGGACATAGAGACCCAGTACTTC. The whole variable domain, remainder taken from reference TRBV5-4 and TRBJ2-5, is ETGVTQSPTHLIKTRGQQVTLRCSSQSGHNTVSWYQQALGQGPQFIFQYYREEENGRGNFPPRFSGLQFPNYSSELNVNALELDDSALYLCASSSGLAGDIETQYFGPGTRLLVL.

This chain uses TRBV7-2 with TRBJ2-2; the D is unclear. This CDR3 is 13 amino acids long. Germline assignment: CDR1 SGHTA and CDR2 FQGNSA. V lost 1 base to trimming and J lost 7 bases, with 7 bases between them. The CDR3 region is CASSLGLVGELFF. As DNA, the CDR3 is TGTGCCAGCAGCTTAGGGTTGGTCGGGGAGCTGTTTTTT.

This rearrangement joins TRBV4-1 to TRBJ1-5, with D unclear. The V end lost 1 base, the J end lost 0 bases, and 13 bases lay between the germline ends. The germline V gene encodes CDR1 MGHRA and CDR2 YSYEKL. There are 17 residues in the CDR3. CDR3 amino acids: CASSQVARYYSNQPQHF. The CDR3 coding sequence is TGCGCCAGCAGCCAAGTGGCCCGCTATTATAGCAATCAGCCCCAGCATTTT.

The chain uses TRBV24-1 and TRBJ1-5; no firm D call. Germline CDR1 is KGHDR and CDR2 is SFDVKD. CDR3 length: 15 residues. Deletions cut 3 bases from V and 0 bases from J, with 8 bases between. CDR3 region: CATSDPLDSNQPQHF. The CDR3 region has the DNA TGTGCCACCAGTGATCCTTTAGATAGCAATCAGCCCCAGCATTTT.

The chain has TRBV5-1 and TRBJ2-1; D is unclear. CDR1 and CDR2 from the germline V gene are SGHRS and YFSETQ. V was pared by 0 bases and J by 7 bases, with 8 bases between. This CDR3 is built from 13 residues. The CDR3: CASSLEVGNEQFF. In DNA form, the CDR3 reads TGCGCCAGCAGCTTGGAAGTGGGGAATGAGCAGTTCTTC.

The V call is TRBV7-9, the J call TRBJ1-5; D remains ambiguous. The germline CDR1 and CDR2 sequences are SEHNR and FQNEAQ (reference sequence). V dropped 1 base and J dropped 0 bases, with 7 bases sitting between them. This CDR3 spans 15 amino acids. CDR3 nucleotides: TGTGCCAGCAGCTTAGGCGGGTATAGCAATCAGCCCCAGCATTTT. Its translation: CASSLGGYSNQPQHF.

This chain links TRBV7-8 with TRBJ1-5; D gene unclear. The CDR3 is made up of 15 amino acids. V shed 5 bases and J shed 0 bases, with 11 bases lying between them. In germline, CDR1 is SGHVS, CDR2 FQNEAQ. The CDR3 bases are TGTGCCAGCAGCCCTGAGCGGTTTAGCAATCAGCCCCAGCATTTT. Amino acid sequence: CASSPERFSNQPQHF.

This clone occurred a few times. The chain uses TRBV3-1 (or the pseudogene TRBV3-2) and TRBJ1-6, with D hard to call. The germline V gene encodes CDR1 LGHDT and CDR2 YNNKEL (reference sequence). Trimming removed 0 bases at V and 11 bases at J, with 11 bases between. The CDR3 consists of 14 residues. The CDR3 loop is CASSQDPKEAPLHF. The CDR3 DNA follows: TGTGCCAGCAGCCAAGATCCGAAAGAAGCACCCCTCCACTTT.

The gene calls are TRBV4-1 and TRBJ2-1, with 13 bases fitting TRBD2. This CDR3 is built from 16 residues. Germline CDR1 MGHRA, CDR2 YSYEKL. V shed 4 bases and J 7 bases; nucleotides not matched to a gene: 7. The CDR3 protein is CASSPEGTSGINEQFF. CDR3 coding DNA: TGCGCCAGCAGCCCGGAAGGGACTAGCGGGATAAATGAGCAGTTCTTC.

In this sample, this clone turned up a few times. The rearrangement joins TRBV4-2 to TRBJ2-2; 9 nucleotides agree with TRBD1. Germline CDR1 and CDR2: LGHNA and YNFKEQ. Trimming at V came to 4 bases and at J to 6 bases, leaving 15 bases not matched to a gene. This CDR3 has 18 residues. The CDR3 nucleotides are TGTGCCAGCAGCCCGACTCCCCTCGGGACAGGGTATGCCGGGGAGCTGTTTTTT. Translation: CASSPTPLGTGYAGELFF.

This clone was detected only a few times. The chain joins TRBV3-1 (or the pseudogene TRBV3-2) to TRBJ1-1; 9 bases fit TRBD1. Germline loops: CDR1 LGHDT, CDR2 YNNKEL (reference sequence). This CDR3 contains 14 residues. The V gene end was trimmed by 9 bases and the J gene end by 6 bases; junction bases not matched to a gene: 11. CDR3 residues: CASTPNRGQAEAFF. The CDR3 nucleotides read TGTGCCAGTACCCCAAACAGGGGGCAGGCTGAAGCTTTCTTT.

Here the CDR3 reads CASSLGETGSQPQHF. The DNA of the CDR3 is TGTGCCAGCAGCTTAGGGGAGACAGGGAGTCAGCCCCAGCATTTT. This chain links TRBV7-9 with TRBJ1-5, with 7 bases that match TRBD1. The CDR3 has 15 amino acids. V was clipped by 1 base and J by 6 bases; unmatched bases: 6. CDR1 and CDR2 (germline): SEHNR, FQNEAQ (reference sequence).

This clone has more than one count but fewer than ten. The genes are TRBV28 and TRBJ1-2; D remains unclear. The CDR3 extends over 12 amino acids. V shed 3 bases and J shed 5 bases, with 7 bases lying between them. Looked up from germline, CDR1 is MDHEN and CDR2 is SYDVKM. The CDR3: CASSLGSYGYTF. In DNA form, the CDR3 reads TGTGCCAGCAGTTTGGGCAGTTATGGCTACACCTTC.

CDR3 nucleotide sequence: TGTGCCTGGAGTGCCCCCGGCGGGGAGCTGTTTTTT. Residues: CAWSAPGGELFF. The chain has TRBV30 and TRBJ2-2, with D unresolved. Deletions cut 1 base from V and 7 bases from J, with 7 bases between. This CDR3 has 12 amino acids. In germline, CDR1 is GTSNPN, CDR2 SVGIG (reference sequence). The variable domain in full, completed from reference TRBV30 and TRBJ2-2, reads SQTIHQWPATLVQPVGSPLSLECTVEGTSNPNLYWYRQAAGRGLQLLFYSVGIGQISSEVPQNLSASRPQDRQFILSSKKLLLSDSGFYLCAWSAPGGELFFGEGSRLTVL.

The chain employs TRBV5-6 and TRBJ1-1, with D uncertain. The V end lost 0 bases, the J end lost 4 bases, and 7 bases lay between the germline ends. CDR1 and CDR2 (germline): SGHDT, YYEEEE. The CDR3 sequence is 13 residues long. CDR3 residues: CASSLGASTEAFF. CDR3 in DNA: TGTGCCAGCAGCTTGGGGGCGAGCACTGAAGCTTTCTTT.

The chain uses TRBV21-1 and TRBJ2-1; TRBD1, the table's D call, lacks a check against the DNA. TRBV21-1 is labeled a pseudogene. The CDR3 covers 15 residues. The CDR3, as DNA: TGTGCCAGCAGCAAAAGCTTGTCCAGGGGTGTTGAGCAGTTCTTC. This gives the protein CASSKSLSRGVEQFF.

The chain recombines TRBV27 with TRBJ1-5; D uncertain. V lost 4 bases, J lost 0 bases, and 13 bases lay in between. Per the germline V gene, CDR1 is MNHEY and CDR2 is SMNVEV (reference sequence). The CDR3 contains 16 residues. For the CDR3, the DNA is TGTGCCAGCAGTTCGATCCGGGTGAATAGCAATCAGCCCCAGCATTTT. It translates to CASSSIRVNSNQPQHF.